This T cell receptor (beta chain) was recovered during a study of regulatory T cells in long-lasting Graves disease. Study-level findings and limits: TRBV28, TRBJ1-2 and TRBJ2-5 were segments that persistent disease favored.

Concerning this clonotype itself: Its cognate antigen is unknown. A far larger clone is only one base removed, so a read error is likely.

Libraries of TCR beta came from iRepertoire HTBI primers plus Arm-PCR of CDR3 regions. TCRdb re-analysed the multiplex PCR reads in MiXCR, keeping a single row per CDR3 protein. The sample lists 350,000 to 450,000 distinct CDR3 sequences; roughly a sixth were seen once. The CDR3 has 14 amino acids. The J segment lost 10 bases and the V segment lost 5 bases, leaving 12 bases of the junction unmatched. CDR1 and CDR2 (germline): SQVTM, ANQGSEA. The sample's time point: newly diagnosed GD, antithyroid drugs for less than 3 months. Construction of the TCR library relied on RNA isolated from PBMCs. This sample was shared with a second study, whose subject was T cells in Graves' hyperthyroidism and ophthalmopathy. From that report: Pregnant or lactating patients were excluded, as were those with uncontrolled infection or other autoimmune disease. Blood also contained most expanded thyroid clonotypes above 0.001.

The chain employs TRBV29-1 and TRBJ2-1, with 9 bases fitting TRBD1. The origin of this receptor is a man between 35 and 55 years old with Graves disease. The material was peripheral blood mononuclear cells (PBMCs), obtained at new diagnosis, from a patient treated with antithyroid drugs. The CDR3 sequence is CSVLRGTGLYEQFF. CDR3 coding DNA: TGCAGCGTTCTCCGGGGGACAGGGTTATACGAGCAGTTCTTC.